This T cell receptor beta chain was sequenced during a study of tumor-infiltrating lymphocytes in primary liver carcinoma. In the study overall: Every patient in the cohort had a primary liver carcinoma. That carcinoma was treated by surgical resection. Sample counts of productive TCRbeta reads spanned roughly 3.65 to 8 million; these counts were similar across tissue types.

In regard to this clonotype: Antigen specificity is unknown.

The researchers produced TCR beta cDNA from approximately 550 ng total RNA with a constant-region primer. Three nested multiplex PCR rounds, a slightly modified ARM-PCR method, built the TCR beta libraries. The first two PCR rounds used TRBV1-TRBV30 forward primers with a C-beta reverse primer, about 10 cycles each. TCRdb re-analysed the multiplex PCR reads in MiXCR, keeping a single row per CDR3 protein. The data hold 310,000 or so distinct CDR3 sequences, with almost 65% observed a single time. Germline DNA was also extracted, while the blood RNA originated from unsorted whole blood. CDR3 length equals 13 residues. Germline V gene data show CDR1 as WSHSY and CDR2 as SAAADI. Trimming pared 4 bases from V and 4 bases from J, leaving 7 bases between. Findings and caveats of the study: In the absence of sorting, bulk samples left CD4+ and CD8+ repertoires uncompared.

The V and J genes are TRBV10-2 and TRBJ1-4; D call uncertain. The TCR was taken from a middle-aged man with primary liver carcinoma and hepatitis B virus infection. The sample was peripheral blood. CDR3 bases: TGCGCCAGCAGTGCATTCTTTAATGAAAAACTGTTTTTT. Its protein product is CASSAFFNEKLFF.